This entry lists 30 T cell receptor beta chains sequenced from one sample in a study of OX40 agonist ivuxolimab in advanced cancers. The method was immunoSEQ multiplex PCR; TCRdb's version includes in-frame clones alone and lacks a portion of them. The sample shows more than 60,000 clones, 80% to 90% of them seen only once. This specimen was CD4+ or CD8+ T cells sorted from blood, taken in a trial of the OX40 agonist ivuxolimab. Receptor source: an adult with an advanced solid tumor such as melanoma, head and neck, liver or kidney cancer.

This clone came up once. This chain connects TRBV5-1 to TRBJ1-1; D uncertain. The CDR3 loop spans 12 amino acids. The germline gives CDR1 SGHRS, CDR2 YFSETQ. V was cut by 0 bases and J by 6 bases, with 6 bases left in between. The CDR3 region has the DNA TGCGCCAGCAGCTTGGATTACTCTGAAGCTTTCTTT. Translation gives CASSLDYSEAFF.

The J gene is TRBJ2-7, the V gene TRBV19; no firm D call. The CDR3 contains 16 residues. In germline, CDR1 is LNHDA, CDR2 SQIVND (reference sequence). Trimming shortened V by 5 bases and J by 2 bases, and 19 bases separated the two germline ends. The CDR3 nucleotides are TGTGCCAGTAGTTGGGCCCAGAGTTCCCTCCCCTACGAGCAGTACTTC. Its protein is CASSWAQSSLPYEQYF.

This clone was recorded many times. V gene TRBV6-1 combines with J gene TRBJ2-1, with 9 nucleotides matching TRBD1. This CDR3 is built from 15 residues. The germline gives CDR1 MNHNS, CDR2 SASEGT. J was trimmed by 1 base and V by 5 bases; bases with no gene match: 3. The CDR3 nucleotides are TGTGCCAGCAGTCAGGACAGGGGTTCCTACAATGAGCAGTTCTTC. Its translation: CASSQDRGSYNEQFF.

This chain links TRBV12-5 with TRBJ1-2; D not resolved. The CDR3 totals 16 residues. Per germline, CDR1 LGHNT and CDR2 FRNRAP. Between the trimmed V and J ends, which lost 10 bases and 5 bases, there was a span of 26 bases. CDR3 in DNA: TGTGCTACCCCCTATACTCGAGGGCGCCGGGTTTATGGCTACACCTTC. Amino acid sequence: CATPYTRGRRVYGYTF.

This clone appeared a single time. A read error may produce the germline difference seen at one junction end. The chain links TRBV2 to TRBJ2-4; D may be TRBD1 or TRBD2 (5 bases each). The germline V gene encodes CDR1 SNHLY and CDR2 FYNNEI. The CDR3 sequence is 13 residues long. CDR3 nucleotide sequence: TGTGCCAGCTGTGAGGGACCTGGGAACATTCAGTACTTC. As protein: CASCEGPGNIQYF.

The chain joins TRBV7-2 to TRBJ2-7; perhaps TRBD1 as D (5 bases). Germline V gives CDR1 SGHTA, CDR2 FQGNSA. The V end lost 5 bases, the J end lost 3 bases, and 11 bases lay between the germline ends. The CDR3 has 13 amino acids. In nucleotides, the CDR3 is TGTGCCAGCAGCCCGGACACCTTCTACGAGCAGTACTTC. Translation gives CASSPDTFYEQYF.

This chain's CDR3 is CASTGRGPFYEQYF. DNA of the CDR3: TGTGCCAGCACGGGACGAGGACCCTTCTACGAGCAGTACTTC. J is TRBJ2-7 and V is TRBV27; D possibly uses TRBD1 or TRBD2 (5 bases each). There are 14 residues in the CDR3. V was cut by 7 bases and J by 3 bases, with 16 bases left in between. Germline values: CDR1 MNHEY, CDR2 SMNVEV (reference sequence).

The rearrangement joins TRBV27 to TRBJ2-7; a weak D match, TRBD1 (6 bases). The CDR3 covers 13 residues. The V gene lost 5 bases and the J gene lost 2 bases, with 10 bases spanning the gap. The germline V gene encodes CDR1 MNHEY and CDR2 SMNVEV (reference sequence). Written as DNA, the CDR3 is TGTGCCAGCAGTACGACAGGCACCTACGAGCAGTACTTC. This sequence encodes CASSTTGTYEQYF.

This sequence joins TRBV4-1 and TRBJ1-4, with 12 bases matching TRBD1. The CDR3 covers 22 residues. Germline CDR1 and CDR2: MGHRA and YSYEKL. V was pared by 0 bases and J by 3 bases, with 17 bases of the junction left unmatched. CDR3 region: CASSQDIQFAGQGAIANEKLFF. The CDR3 DNA sequence: TGCGCCAGCAGCCAAGATATCCAGTTTGCGGGACAGGGGGCAATAGCTAATGAAAAACTGTTTTTT.

This chain uses TRBV7-6 with TRBJ2-5; the match to TRBD2 covers 7 bases. CDR1 is SGHVS and CDR2 is FNYEAQ in the germline V gene. CDR3 length: 15 amino acids. V lost 5 bases, J lost 5 bases, and 11 bases stayed unmatched. The CDR3 reads CASSPLVSGIETQYF. The CDR3 DNA is TGTGCCAGCAGCCCCCTGGTGAGCGGGATTGAGACCCAGTACTTC.

There are a few counts of this clone. The chain employs TRBV7-9 and TRBJ2-7; D gene unclear. The ends were cut back, 3 bases at V and 2 bases at J, with 11 bases in the middle. Looked up from germline, CDR1 is SEHNR and CDR2 is FQNEAQ (reference sequence). The CDR3 is 14 amino acids. The CDR3 DNA follows: TGTGCCAGCAGCTTGGCAGCTTCGACCTACGAGCAGTACTTC. It is translated as CASSLAASTYEQYF.

The V call is TRBV9, the J call TRBJ1-3; D gene uncertain. V shed 0 bases and J shed 0 bases, with 7 bases lying between them. The CDR3 loop spans 15 amino acids. CDR1 is SGDLS and CDR2 is YYNGEE in the germline V gene. The CDR3 reads CASSVGPASGNTIYF. CDR3 nucleotides: TGTGCCAGCAGCGTAGGTCCGGCCTCTGGAAACACCATATATTTT.

The V and J genes are TRBV6-1 and TRBJ2-3; maybe TRBD2 (6 bases). The germline V and J ends were trimmed by 11 bases and 6 bases, with 21 bases remaining between them. This CDR3 is built from 14 residues. The V gene's germline CDR1 is MNHNS and CDR2 SASEGT. CDR3 region: CAVAGKIDGDTQYF. The CDR3 DNA reads as TGTGCCGTGGCGGGAAAAATTGATGGGGATACGCAGTATTTT.

This clone has a single count. In DNA, the CDR3 is TGTGCCAGCAGCCAAGGGGTGGGGCAGCCCCAGCATTTT. Translation gives CASSQGVGQPQHF. J is TRBJ1-5 and V is TRBV14; no firm D call. The CDR3 runs to 13 residues. Germline CDR1 SGHDN, CDR2 FVKESK. V was clipped by 1 base and J by 7 bases, with 8 bases between them.

The gene calls are TRBV4-1 and TRBJ2-7; 10 nucleotides line up with TRBD2. From germline, CDR1 is MGHRA and CDR2 YSYEKL. This CDR3 region has 14 residues. V was pared by 4 bases and J by 6 bases, with 6 bases of the junction left unmatched. The CDR3 is CASSPAGGPSEQYF. The CDR3 nucleotides are TGCGCCAGCAGCCCAGCGGGGGGGCCTTCCGAGCAGTACTTC.

This sequence joins TRBV5-1 and TRBJ2-3; D might be TRBD1 (5 bases). Germline lookup yields CDR1 SGHRS and CDR2 YFSETQ. The germline V and J ends were trimmed by 0 bases and 0 bases, with 20 bases remaining between them. CDR3 size: 19 residues. CDR3 in DNA: TGCGCCAGCAGCTTGGTCCGCCAGGGTCCCGAATATAGCACAGATACGCAGTATTTT. Encoded protein: CASSLVRQGPEYSTDTQYF.

This clone came up once. This rearrangement joins TRBV2 to TRBJ2-2; 9 positions match TRBD1. The CDR3 loop spans 14 amino acids. V trimming: 6 bases; J trimming: 6 bases; junction bases outside the gene matches: 5. The V gene's germline CDR1 is SNHLY and CDR2 FYNNEI. CDR3 loop: CASRDRGYPGELFF. The CDR3 DNA sequence: TGTGCCAGCAGGGACAGGGGTTACCCCGGGGAGCTGTTTTTT.

The V and J genes are TRBV19 and TRBJ2-1, with a tentative D call TRBD1 (6 bases). The CDR3 runs to 13 residues. Germline values: CDR1 LNHDA, CDR2 SQIVND (reference sequence). V dropped 5 bases and J dropped 2 bases, with 7 bases sitting between them. CDR3 DNA sequence: TGTGCCAGTAGTTGGGGGCCCTACAATGAGCAGTTCTTC. Translation gives CASSWGPYNEQFF.

This chain connects TRBV5-4 to TRBJ2-6, with no clear D. This CDR3 is built from 14 residues. Germline V gene sequence: CDR1 SGHNT, CDR2 YYREEE (reference sequence). Trimming stripped 4 bases from V and 2 bases from J, with 7 bases between. The CDR3 loop reads CASSLGPGANVLTF. The CDR3 DNA reads as TGTGCCAGCAGCCTGGGTCCTGGGGCCAACGTCCTGACTTTC.

This chain connects TRBV27 to TRBJ1-1; no clear D gene. The CDR3 contains 13 residues. The V end lost 7 bases, the J end lost 0 bases, and 9 bases lay between the germline ends. The germline V gene encodes CDR1 MNHEY and CDR2 SMNVEV (reference sequence). This CDR3 reads CASKMGMNTEAFF. As DNA, the CDR3 is TGTGCCAGCAAGATGGGCATGAACACTGAAGCTTTCTTT.

This clone was observed once. The chain has TRBV19 and TRBJ1-2; D possibly corresponds to TRBD1 (5 bases). Germline values: CDR1 LNHDA, CDR2 SQIVND (reference sequence). Trimming stripped 3 bases from V and 6 bases from J, with 11 bases between. The CDR3 consists of 13 residues. The CDR3 sequence is CASSIGGLNGYTF. CDR3 nucleotide sequence: TGTGCCAGTAGTATCGGGGGTTTGAATGGCTACACCTTC.

The chain has TRBV5-4 and TRBJ1-2, with 7 bases identical to TRBD1. The V gene end was trimmed by 5 bases and the J gene end by 2 bases; junction bases not matched to a gene: 6. The CDR3 has 14 residues. Germline assignment: CDR1 SGHNT and CDR2 YYREEE (reference sequence). The DNA of the CDR3 is TGTGCCAGCAGAGAGGGACAGCCAAACTATGGCTACACCTTC. This sequence encodes CASREGQPNYGYTF. Full variable domain (missing parts from reference TRBV5-4 and TRBJ1-2): ETGVTQSPTHLIKTRGQQVTLRCSSQSGHNTVSWYQQALGQGPQFIFQYYREEENGRGNFPPRFSGLQFPNYSSELNVNALELDDSALYLCASREGQPNYGYTFGSGTRLTVV.

The chain has TRBV27 and TRBJ1-1; no reliable D call. V was cut by 2 bases and J by 0 bases, with 7 bases left in between. The CDR3 covers 14 residues. Germline CDR1 MNHEY, CDR2 SMNVEV (reference sequence). CDR3 protein: CASSLARMNTEAFF. The CDR3 DNA reads as TGTGCCAGCAGTTTAGCAAGGATGAACACTGAAGCTTTCTTT.

This chain links TRBV5-4 with TRBJ1-1; D unresolved. Trimming pared 3 bases from V and 4 bases from J, leaving 10 bases between. Germline lookup yields CDR1 SGHNT and CDR2 YYREEE (reference sequence). This CDR3 is built from 13 residues. The CDR3, as DNA: TGTGCCAGCAGCTCTGACCCGGGCACTGAAGCTTTCTTT. Protein sequence: CASSSDPGTEAFF.

J is TRBJ1-2 and V is TRBV9; D remains unclear. V was cut by 3 bases and J by 5 bases, with 8 bases left in between. The CDR3 has 12 amino acids. Germline V gene data show CDR1 as SGDLS and CDR2 as YYNGEE. The CDR3 DNA reads as TGTGCCAGCAGCGGTCTCGGATATGGCTACACCTTC. Encoded protein: CASSGLGYGYTF. Looking up the rest from reference TRBV9 and TRBJ1-2 gives the full variable domain: DSGVTQTPKHLITATGQRVTLRCSPRSGDLSVYWYQQSLDQGLQFLIQYYNGEERAKGNILERFSAQQFPDLHSELNLSSLELGDSALYFCASSGLGYGYTFGSGTRLTVV.

The chain recombines TRBV6-1 with TRBJ2-1; 8 bases line up with TRBD2. This CDR3 is built from 14 residues. The germline CDR1 and CDR2 sequences are MNHNS and SASEGT. V was pared by 3 bases and J by 8 bases, with 6 bases of the junction left unmatched. CDR3 region: CASSEGREVDEQFF. The CDR3, as DNA: TGTGCCAGCAGTGAGGGGCGGGAGGTCGATGAGCAGTTCTTC.

At least ten counts were recorded for this clone. V and J are TRBV5-1 and TRBJ2-1; D is unresolved. CDR3 length equals 14 residues. The germline V gene has CDR1 SGHRS and CDR2 YFSETQ. V was cut by 0 bases and J by 5 bases, with 9 bases left in between. CDR3: CASSLGRNNNEQFF. CDR3 sequence (DNA): TGCGCCAGCAGCTTGGGACGGAATAACAATGAGCAGTTCTTC. Complete variable domain (other parts from reference TRBV5-1 and TRBJ2-1): KAGVTQTPRYLIKTRGQQVTLSCSPISGHRSVSWYQQTPGQGLQFLFEYFSETQRNKGNFPGRFSGRQFSNSRSEMNVSTLELGDSALYLCASSLGRNNNEQFFGPGTRLTVL.

This sequence joins TRBV27 and TRBJ1-4, with 7 positions matching TRBD1. After removal of 5 bases from V and 5 bases from J, the junction contained 11 bases not matched to a gene. The germline V gene encodes CDR1 MNHEY and CDR2 SMNVEV (reference sequence). There are 16 residues in the CDR3. CDR3 sequence: CASSRARGRGNEKLFF. The CDR3 DNA reads TGTGCCAGCAGTCGCGCAAGGGGGCGCGGGAATGAAAAACTGTTTTTT.

The genes are TRBV21-1 and TRBJ2-1. TRBV21-1 represents a pseudogene. The CDR3 runs 8 residues. CDR3 loop: CASSKKFF. As DNA, the CDR3 is TGTGCCAGCAGCAAAAAGTTCTTC.

This chain links TRBV7-6 with TRBJ2-7, with D perhaps matching TRBD1 or TRBD2 (5 bases each). CDR3 length equals 13 residues. Germline CDR1 is SGHVS and CDR2 is FNYEAQ. V lost 4 bases and J lost 4, with 11 bases in between. The DNA of the CDR3 is TGTGCCAGCAGCTATGATGGGGGATACGAGCAGTACTTC. Residues: CASSYDGGYEQYF.